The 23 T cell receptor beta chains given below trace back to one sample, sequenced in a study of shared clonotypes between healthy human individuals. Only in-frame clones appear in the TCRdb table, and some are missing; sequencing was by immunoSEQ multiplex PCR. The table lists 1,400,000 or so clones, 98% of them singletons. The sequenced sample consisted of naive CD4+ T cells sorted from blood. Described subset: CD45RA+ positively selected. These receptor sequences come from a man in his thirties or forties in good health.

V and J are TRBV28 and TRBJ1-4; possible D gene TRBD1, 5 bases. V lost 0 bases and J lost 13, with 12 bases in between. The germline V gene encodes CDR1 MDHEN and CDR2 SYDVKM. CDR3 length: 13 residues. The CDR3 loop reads CASSLWFGGLLFF. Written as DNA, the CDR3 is TGTGCCAGCAGTTTATGGTTCGGGGGTCTACTGTTTTTT.

CDR3 sequence reads: CASSTRQGPTNTGELFF. The CDR3 DNA reads TGTGCCAGCAGCACTCGACAGGGGCCTACGAACACCGGGGAGCTGTTTTTT. The rearrangement uses TRBV21-1 and TRBJ2-2; the DNA was not used to check the table's D call, TRBD1. TRBV21-1 is a recognized pseudogene. CDR3 size: 17 residues.

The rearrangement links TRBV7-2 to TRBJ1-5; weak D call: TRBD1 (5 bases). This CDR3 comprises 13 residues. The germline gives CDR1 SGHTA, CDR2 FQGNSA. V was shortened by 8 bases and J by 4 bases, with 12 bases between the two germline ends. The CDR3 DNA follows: TGTGCCAGCGCGGTAGACAGAAATCAGCCCCAGCATTTT. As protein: CASAVDRNQPQHF.

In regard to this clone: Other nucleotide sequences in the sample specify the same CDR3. The CDR3 sequence: CSVRQGSTDTQYF. DNA of the CDR3: TGCAGCGTTAGACAGGGCAGCACAGATACGCAGTATTTT. The V gene is TRBV29-1, the J gene TRBJ2-3; 7 bases fit TRBD1. Germline-derived CDR1 and CDR2 are SQVTM and ANQGSEA. The CDR3 is made up of 13 amino acids. V shed 5 bases, J shed 0 bases, and the junction held 2 bases outside the gene matches.

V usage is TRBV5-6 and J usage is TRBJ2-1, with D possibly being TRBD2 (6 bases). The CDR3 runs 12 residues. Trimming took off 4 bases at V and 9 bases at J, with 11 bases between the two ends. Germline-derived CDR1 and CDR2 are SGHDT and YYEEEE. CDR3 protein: CASSPTGGEQFF. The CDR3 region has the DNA TGTGCCAGCAGCCCCACCGGGGGTGAGCAGTTCTTC.

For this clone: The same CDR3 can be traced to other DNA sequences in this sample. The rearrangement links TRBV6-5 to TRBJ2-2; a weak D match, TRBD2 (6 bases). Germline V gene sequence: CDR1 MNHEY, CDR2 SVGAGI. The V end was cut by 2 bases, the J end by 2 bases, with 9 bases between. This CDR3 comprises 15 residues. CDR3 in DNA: TGTGCCAGCAGTTACGGGACTCCTAACACCGGGGAGCTGTTTTTT. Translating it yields CASSYGTPNTGELFF.

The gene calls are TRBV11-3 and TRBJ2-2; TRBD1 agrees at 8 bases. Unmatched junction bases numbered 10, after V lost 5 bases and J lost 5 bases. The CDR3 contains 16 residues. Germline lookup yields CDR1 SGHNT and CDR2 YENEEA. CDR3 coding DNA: TGTGCCAGCAGCCCCGCCCTTGGGACAGGAACCGGGGAGCTGTTTTTT. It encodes CASSPALGTGTGELFF.

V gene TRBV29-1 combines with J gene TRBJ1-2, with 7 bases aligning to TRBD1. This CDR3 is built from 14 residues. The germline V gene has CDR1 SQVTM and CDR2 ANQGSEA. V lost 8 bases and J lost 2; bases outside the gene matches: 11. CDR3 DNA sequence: TGCAGCACGGAGTCCGGGACAGTCAACTATGGCTACACCTTC. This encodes CSTESGTVNYGYTF.

The CDR3 here is CASTGQGNTGELFF. CDR3 DNA sequence: TGCGCCAGCACGGGACAGGGCAACACCGGGGAGCTGTTTTTT. The chain recombines TRBV5-1 with TRBJ2-2; 9 bases fit TRBD1. The CDR3 sequence is 14 residues long. J gave up 2 bases and V 6 bases, and 2 bases lay outside the gene matches. CDR1 and CDR2 from the germline V gene are SGHRS and YFSETQ.

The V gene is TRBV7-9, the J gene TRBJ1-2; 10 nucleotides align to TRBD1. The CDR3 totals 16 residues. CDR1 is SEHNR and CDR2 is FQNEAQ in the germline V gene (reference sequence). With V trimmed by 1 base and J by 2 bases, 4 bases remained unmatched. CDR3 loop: CASSLGTGGTNYGYTF. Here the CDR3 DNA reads TGTGCCAGCAGCTTAGGGACAGGGGGTACAAACTATGGCTACACCTTC.

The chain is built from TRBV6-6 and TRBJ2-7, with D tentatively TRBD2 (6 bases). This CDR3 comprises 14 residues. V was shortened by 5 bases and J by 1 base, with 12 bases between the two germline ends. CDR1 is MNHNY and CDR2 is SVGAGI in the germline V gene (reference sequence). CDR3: CASSRIAVSYEQYF. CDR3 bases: TGTGCCAGCAGTCGAATAGCGGTATCCTACGAGCAGTACTTC.

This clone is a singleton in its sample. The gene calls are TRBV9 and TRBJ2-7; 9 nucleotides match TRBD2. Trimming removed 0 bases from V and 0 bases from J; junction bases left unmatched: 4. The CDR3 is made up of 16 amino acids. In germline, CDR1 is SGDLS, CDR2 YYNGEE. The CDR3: CASSVGLADNSYEQYF. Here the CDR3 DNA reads TGTGCCAGCAGCGTAGGACTAGCGGACAACTCCTACGAGCAGTACTTC.

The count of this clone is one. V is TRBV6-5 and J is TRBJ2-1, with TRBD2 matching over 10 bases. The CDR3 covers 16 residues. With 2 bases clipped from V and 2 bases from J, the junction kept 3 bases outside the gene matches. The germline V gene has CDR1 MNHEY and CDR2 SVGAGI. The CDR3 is CASSYQTSGTYNEQFF. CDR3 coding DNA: TGTGCCAGCAGTTACCAAACTAGCGGGACCTACAATGAGCAGTTCTTC.

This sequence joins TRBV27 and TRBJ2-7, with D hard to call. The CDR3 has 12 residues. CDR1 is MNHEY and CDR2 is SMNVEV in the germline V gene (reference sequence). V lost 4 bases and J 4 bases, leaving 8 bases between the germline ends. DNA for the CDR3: TGTGCCAGCAGTTCCCTCCGATACGAGCAGTACTTC. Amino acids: CASSSLRYEQYF.

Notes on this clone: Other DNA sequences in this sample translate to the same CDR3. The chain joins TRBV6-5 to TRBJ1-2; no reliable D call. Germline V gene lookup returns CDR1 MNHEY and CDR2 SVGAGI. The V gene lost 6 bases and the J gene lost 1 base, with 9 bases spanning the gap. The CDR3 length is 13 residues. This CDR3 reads CASRETGNYGYTF. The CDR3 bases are TGTGCCAGCAGGGAGACCGGTAACTATGGCTACACCTTC.

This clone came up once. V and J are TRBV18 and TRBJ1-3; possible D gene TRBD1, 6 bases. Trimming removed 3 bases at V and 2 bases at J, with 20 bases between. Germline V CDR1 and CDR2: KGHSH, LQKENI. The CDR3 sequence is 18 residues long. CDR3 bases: TGTGCCAGCTCACCCCTCATCTTGGGGGCAAGCGCTGGAAACACCATATATTTT. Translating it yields CASSPLILGASAGNTIYF.

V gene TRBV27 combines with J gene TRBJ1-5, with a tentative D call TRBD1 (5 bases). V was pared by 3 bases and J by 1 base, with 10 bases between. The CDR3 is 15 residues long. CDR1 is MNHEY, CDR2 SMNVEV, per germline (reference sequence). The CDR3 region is CASSFRGYSNQPQHF. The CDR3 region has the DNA TGTGCCAGCAGTTTCCGGGGCTACAGCAATCAGCCCCAGCATTTT.

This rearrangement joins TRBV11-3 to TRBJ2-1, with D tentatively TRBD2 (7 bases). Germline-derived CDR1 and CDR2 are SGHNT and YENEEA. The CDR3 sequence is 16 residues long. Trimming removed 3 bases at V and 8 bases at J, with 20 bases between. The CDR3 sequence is CASSFTHGGRGDEQFF. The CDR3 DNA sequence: TGTGCCAGCAGCTTTACCCACGGGGGGCGGGGCGATGAGCAGTTCTTC.

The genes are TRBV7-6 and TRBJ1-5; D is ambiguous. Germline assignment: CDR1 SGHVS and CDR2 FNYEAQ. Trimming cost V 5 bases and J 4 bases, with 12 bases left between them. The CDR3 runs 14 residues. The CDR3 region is CASSPLAGNQPQHF. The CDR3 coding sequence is TGTGCCAGCAGCCCCCTGGCGGGGAATCAGCCCCAGCATTTT.

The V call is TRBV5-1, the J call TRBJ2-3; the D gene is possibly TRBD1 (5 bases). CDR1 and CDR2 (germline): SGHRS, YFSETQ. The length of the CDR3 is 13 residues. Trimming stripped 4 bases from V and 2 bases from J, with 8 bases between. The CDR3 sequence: CASSRGYTDTQYF. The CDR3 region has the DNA TGCGCCAGCAGCAGGGGATACACAGATACGCAGTATTTT.

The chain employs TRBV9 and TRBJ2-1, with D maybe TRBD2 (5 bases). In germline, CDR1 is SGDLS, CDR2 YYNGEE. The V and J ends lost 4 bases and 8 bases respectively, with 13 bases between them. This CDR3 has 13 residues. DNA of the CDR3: TGTGCCAGCAGCTCGGACTCCCTCGATGAGCAGTTCTTC. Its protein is CASSSDSLDEQFF.

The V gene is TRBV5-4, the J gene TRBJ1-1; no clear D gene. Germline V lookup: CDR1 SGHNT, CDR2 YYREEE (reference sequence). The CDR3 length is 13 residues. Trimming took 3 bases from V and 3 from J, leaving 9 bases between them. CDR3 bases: TGTGCCAGCAGCTCGGTCAGCGACACTGAAGCTTTCTTT. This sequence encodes CASSSVSDTEAFF.

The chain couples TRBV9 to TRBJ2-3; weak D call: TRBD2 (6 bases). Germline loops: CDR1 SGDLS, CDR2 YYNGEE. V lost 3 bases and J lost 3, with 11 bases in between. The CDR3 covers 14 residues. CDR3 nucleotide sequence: TGTGCCAGCAGCGCCTCGCGGGGAACAGATACGCAGTATTTT. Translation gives CASSASRGTDTQYF.